Listed below are T cell receptor beta chains from one sample, sequenced in a study of T cells in tuberculosis. Assay: immunoSEQ multiplex PCR; the TCRdb copy retains only in-frame clones and omits some. This table has tens of thousands of clones, nearly 97% appearing once. Sequenced sample: PBMCs. Receptors originate from a donor aged 10-29 years with latent tuberculosis or without tuberculosis infection. Each CDR3 is given with its conserved first and last residue. The D gene is left open where the match is weak. A row's size may be missing; if present it is once, few, many or a size class.

j_call clone_size v_call d_call cdr3_nt cdr3_aa
TRBJ1-1 NA TRBV18 TRBD1 TGTGCCAGCTCCCGGACAGGGGGGGAGACTGAAGCTTTCTTT CASSRTGGETEAFF
TRBJ2-5 NA TRBV27 TRBD2 TGTGCCAGCAGTGGACTAGCGGGGGGTCAAGAGACCCAGTACTTC CASSGLAGGQETQYF
TRBJ1-3 NA TRBV6-5 NA TGTGCCAGCGGGGCGGGAAACACCATATATTTT CASGAGNTIYF
TRBJ2-7 NA TRBV7-2 TRBD2 TGTGCCAGCAGCTTCGGGGGGGCTCAGTACGAGCAGTACTTC CASSFGGAQYEQYF
TRBJ1-2 NA TRBV29-1 NA TGCAGCGTGTGGGGGCTCTATGGCTACACCTTC CSVWGLYGYTF
TRBJ1-6 NA TRBV19 TRBD1 TGTGCCAGTAGTCCCGGGACAGTCAATAATTCACCCCTCCACTTT CASSPGTVNNSPLHF
TRBJ1-5 NA TRBV4-3 TRBD1 TGCGCCAGCAGCCAAAATGCTCCCGGGACAGGGGTAAATCAGCCCCAGCATTTT CASSQNAPGTGVNQPQHF
TRBJ2-3 NA TRBV6-5 NA TGTGCCAGCAGTTACGAAGCGGGTGGCACAGATACGCAGTATTTT CASSYEAGGTDTQYF
TRBJ2-7 NA TRBV27 NA TGTGCCAGCAGAGGAGAAACGGCCTACGAGCAGTACTTC CASRGETAYEQYF
TRBJ1-1 NA TRBV6-5 NA TGTGCCAACATTAAGAACACTGAAGCTTTCTTT CANIKNTEAFF
TRBJ1-2 NA TRBV2 TRBD1 TGTGCCAGCAATCCGGACAGGGGGTCGGAGGGCTACACCTTC CASNPDRGSEGYTF
TRBJ2-3 NA TRBV7-9 NA TGTGCCAGCAGCTTAGGTTTGCGGCGGACAGATACGCAGTATTTT CASSLGLRRTDTQYF
TRBJ2-5 NA TRBV4-1 NA TGCGCCAGCAGCCAAGAAGGGCCGGGGCAAGAGACCCAGTACTTC CASSQEGPGQETQYF
TRBJ2-7 NA TRBV5-6 TRBD2 TGTGCCAGCAGCCGTAGAGGTGAACTAGCGGGCTACGAGCAGTACTTC CASSRRGELAGYEQYF
TRBJ2-7 NA TRBV27 NA TGTGCCAGCAGTTTATTCGCGGGCTACTACGAGCAGTACTTC CASSLFAGYYEQYF
TRBJ2-5 NA TRBV7-2 NA TGTGCCAGCAGCCCGGGTGGGTTTTGGGAGACCCAGTACTTC CASSPGGFWETQYF
TRBJ1-4 NA TRBV7-9 NA TGTGCCAGCAGCCGAAGTTCTTCAGATAATGAAAAACTGTTTTTT CASSRSSSDNEKLFF
TRBJ2-3 NA TRBV5-1 NA TGCGCCAGCAGCCGGATGGGAGGCACAGATACGCAGTATTTT CASSRMGGTDTQYF
TRBJ1-1 NA TRBV9 NA TGTGCCAGCAGCGTAGATAATTTGGGAAGGGGCCTACACTCTGAAGCTTTCTTT CASSVDNLGRGLHSEAFF
TRBJ2-1 NA TRBV7-3 TRBD2 TGTGCCAGCAGCTTAGAAGCGGGAGGGCGAGGGGAGCAGTTCTTC CASSLEAGGRGEQFF
TRBJ1-6 NA TRBV5-6 NA TGTGCCAGCAGCTTGTGGGGGGGTACCTTGGGGTCACCCCTCCACTTT CASSLWGGTLGSPLHF
TRBJ1-5 NA TRBV6-1 TRBD1 TGTGCCAGCAGCCCGGGACAGGCTCGGGTGCAGCCCCAGCATTTT CASSPGQARVQPQHF
TRBJ1-6 NA TRBV28 TRBD1 TGTGCCAGCAGGAATGGGGACAGGGAACCTTCACCCCTCCACTTT CASRNGDREPSPLHF
TRBJ2-3 NA TRBV28 NA TGTGCCAGCAGTTTTATCCTGACTAGCACAGATACGCAGTATTTT CASSFILTSTDTQYF
TRBJ2-3 NA TRBV5-1 TRBD2 TGCGCCAGCAGCTTAGCCGGGACTAGCGCCACAGATACGCAGTATTTT CASSLAGTSATDTQYF
TRBJ1-1 NA TRBV9 NA TGTGCCAGCAGCGGGTCGGCTGAAGCTTTCTTT CASSGSAEAFF
TRBJ2-3 NA TRBV6-5 NA TGTGCCAGCAGTGGGAACAGGGACGGCACAGATACGCAGTATTTT CASSGNRDGTDTQYF
TRBJ2-7 NA TRBV5-1 TRBD1 TGCGCCAGCAGAACTGGCGTTGGACAGGGGTACGAGCAGTACTTC CASRTGVGQGYEQYF
TRBJ1-2 NA TRBV5-1 NA TGCGCCAGCAGCCAATCGGACAGTACCTTCACAAAAGCTAACTATGGCTACACCTTC CASSQSDSTFTKANYGYTF
TRBJ1-1 NA TRBV27 NA TGTGCCAGCAGTTTATTCCAGAACACTGAAGCTTTCTTT CASSLFQNTEAFF
TRBJ2-4 NA TRBV7-3 TRBD2 TGTGCCAGCAGCTCAAGAGCGGGAGCAGGTGGGAACATTCAGTACTTC CASSSRAGAGGNIQYF
TRBJ2-3 NA TRBV14 TRBD2 TGTGCCAGCAGCCAAGATCCCAATAGCGGGAGGGGTATCACAGATACGCAGTATTTT CASSQDPNSGRGITDTQYF
TRBJ2-5 NA TRBV7-2 NA TGTGCCAGCAGCTTAGGAGGAGGGTACCAAGAGACCCAGTACTTC CASSLGGGYQETQYF
TRBJ2-1 NA TRBV19 NA TGTGCCAGTAGATCAAGGGGTGAGCAGTTCTTC CASRSRGEQFF
TRBJ1-2 NA TRBV5-5 NA TGTGCCAGCAGTTTAAGTGGGACAACGCCGAGCTACACCTTC CASSLSGTTPSYTF
TRBJ2-3 NA TRBV4-1 NA TGCGCCAGCAGCCAAGAGACGAATTTTGGGACAAGCACAGATACGCAGTATTTT CASSQETNFGTSTDTQYF
TRBJ2-1 NA TRBV5-4 TRBD2 TGTGCCAGCAGCTTGATGACTAGCGGGGAATACAATGAGCAGTTCTTC CASSLMTSGEYNEQFF
TRBJ2-1 NA TRBV6-5 TRBD2 TGTGCCAGCAGGCAAGCGGGAGGGAAGGGTGAGCAGTTCTTC CASRQAGGKGEQFF
TRBJ2-1 NA TRBV6-1 TRBD2 TGTGCCAGCATTAGCGGGAGGGCCTCTAATGAGCAGTTCTTC CASISGRASNEQFF
TRBJ2-7 NA TRBV15 NA TGTGCCACCAGCAGAGTAGGGACAACGACCTACGAGCAGTACTTC CATSRVGTTTYEQYF
TRBJ1-3 NA TRBV4-2 NA TGTGCCAGCAGCCAAGATGTTAGGGGGTCGGGCGGAAACACCATATATTTT CASSQDVRGSGGNTIYF
TRBJ2-7 once TRBV19 TRBD1 TGTGCCAGTAGTATTTGGAGACAGGGGGCTGGCGAGCAGTACTTC CASSIWRQGAGEQYF
TRBJ1-2 NA TRBV25-1 NA TGTGCCAGCAGTGAGCAGGGACTCTATGGCTACACCTTC CASSEQGLYGYTF
TRBJ2-7 NA TRBV28 NA TGTGCCAGCAGTCCCTTGACGCTACAGGGACCCCTTGGCGAGCAGTACTTC CASSPLTLQGPLGEQYF
TRBJ2-5 NA TRBV6-1 TRBD2 TGTGCCAGCAGTGAAAATCCGACTAGCGGAGAAGAGACCCAGTACTTC CASSENPTSGEETQYF
TRBJ2-1 NA TRBV9 TRBD2 TGTGCCAGCAGCGGGACTAGCGGCCCATACAATGAGCAGTTCTTC CASSGTSGPYNEQFF
TRBJ2-7 NA TRBV28 NA TGTGCCAGCAGCCCCCGGGGGGCCGGTCGCTACGAGCAGTACTTC CASSPRGAGRYEQYF
TRBJ1-2 NA TRBV6-5 NA TGTGCCAGCAACTACGATGATGGCTACACCTTC CASNYDDGYTF
TRBJ2-4 NA TRBV4-1 NA TGCGCCAGCAGCCAAGAAAGCGCGGCCAAAAACATTCAGTACTTC CASSQESAAKNIQYF
TRBJ2-3 NA TRBV29-1 TRBD2 TGCAGCGTTGGGCGGGAGAGCACAGATACGCAGTATTTT CSVGRESTDTQYF
TRBJ1-3 NA TRBV4-2 TRBD1 TGTGCCAGCAGCCAAGCCAGGGGGGGAAACACCATATATTTT CASSQARGGNTIYF
TRBJ2-6 NA TRBV7-8 NA TGTGCCAGCAGCCCAGGCCGGGGGGCGCGCGGGGCCAACGTCCTGACTTTC CASSPGRGARGANVLTF
TRBJ2-7 NA TRBV19 NA TGTGCCAGTAGTAGTTTCGGGACTTTCTACGAGCAGTACTTC CASSSFGTFYEQYF
TRBJ2-5 once TRBV29-1 TRBD1 TGCAGCGTCGAGGGGTCGACAGGGGGGACCCAGTACTTC CSVEGSTGGTQYF
TRBJ2-7 NA TRBV7-2 TRBD2 TGTGCCAGCAGCTTAGGACTAGCGGGGGGGATTTACGAGCAGTACTTC CASSLGLAGGIYEQYF
TRBJ2-5 NA TRBV5-4 TRBD2 TGTGCCAGCAGCTTGTCATCAAGTAGCGGGAGAGAGACCCAGTACTTC CASSLSSSSGRETQYF
TRBJ1-2 NA TRBV19 NA TGTGCCAGTAGTATGGGAGCAGGACCCCTTGGCTACACCTTC CASSMGAGPLGYTF
TRBJ1-6 NA TRBV9 TRBD1 TGTGCCAGCAGCCCCGGACAGGGAAAGAATTCACCCCTCCACTTT CASSPGQGKNSPLHF
TRBJ2-2 NA TRBV5-4 NA TGTGCCAGCAGCCCGCGGGGCGGGGAGCTGTTTTTT CASSPRGGELFF
TRBJ2-2 NA TRBV5-1 NA TGCGCCAGCAGCAATTGGGCAGGGGTCGGGGAGCTGTTTTTT CASSNWAGVGELFF